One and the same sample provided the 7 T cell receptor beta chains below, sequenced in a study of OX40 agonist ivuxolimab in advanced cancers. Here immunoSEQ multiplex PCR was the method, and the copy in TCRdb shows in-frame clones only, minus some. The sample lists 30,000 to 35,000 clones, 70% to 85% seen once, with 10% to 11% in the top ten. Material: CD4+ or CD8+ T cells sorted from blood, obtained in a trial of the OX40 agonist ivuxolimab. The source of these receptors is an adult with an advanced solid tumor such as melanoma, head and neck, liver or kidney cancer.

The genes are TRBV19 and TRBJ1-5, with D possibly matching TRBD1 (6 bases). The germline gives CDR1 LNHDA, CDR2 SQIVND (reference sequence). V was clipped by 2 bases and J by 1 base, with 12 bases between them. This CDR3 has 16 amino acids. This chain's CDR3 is CASSIFQGSSNQPQHF. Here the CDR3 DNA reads TGTGCCAGTAGTATATTCCAGGGGTCCAGCAATCAGCCCCAGCATTTT.

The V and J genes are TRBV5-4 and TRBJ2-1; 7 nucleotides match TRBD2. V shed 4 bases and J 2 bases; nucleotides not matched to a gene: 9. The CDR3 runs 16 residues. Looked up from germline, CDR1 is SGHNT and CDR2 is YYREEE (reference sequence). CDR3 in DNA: TGTGCCAGCAGCCCGGGGGGAACCCGGGCCTACAATGAGCAGTTCTTC. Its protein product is CASSPGGTRAYNEQFF.

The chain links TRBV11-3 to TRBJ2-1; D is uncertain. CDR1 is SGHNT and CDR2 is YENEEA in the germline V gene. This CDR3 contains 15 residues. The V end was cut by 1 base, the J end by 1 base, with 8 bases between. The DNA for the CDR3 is TGTGCCAGCAGCTTAGGTCGACAATCCTACAATGAGCAGTTCTTC. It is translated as CASSLGRQSYNEQFF.

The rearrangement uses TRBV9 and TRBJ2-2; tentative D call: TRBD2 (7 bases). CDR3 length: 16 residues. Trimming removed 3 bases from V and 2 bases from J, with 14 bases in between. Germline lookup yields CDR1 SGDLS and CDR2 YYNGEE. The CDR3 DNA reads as TGTGCCAGCAGCGGCTGGGGGGGCCATAACACCGGGGAGCTGTTTTTT. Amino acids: CASSGWGGHNTGELFF.

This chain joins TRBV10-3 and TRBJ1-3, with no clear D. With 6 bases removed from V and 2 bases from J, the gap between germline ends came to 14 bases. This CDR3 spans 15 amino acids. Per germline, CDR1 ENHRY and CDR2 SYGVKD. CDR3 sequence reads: CAIREGLSPGNTIYF. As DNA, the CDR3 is TGTGCCATCAGGGAAGGGTTAAGTCCTGGAAACACCATATATTTT.

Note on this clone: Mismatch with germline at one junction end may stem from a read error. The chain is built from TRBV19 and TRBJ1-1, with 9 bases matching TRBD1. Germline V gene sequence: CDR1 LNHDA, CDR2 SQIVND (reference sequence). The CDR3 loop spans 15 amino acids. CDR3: CASSFAGQGNAEAFF. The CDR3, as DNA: TGTGCCAGTAGCTTCGCCGGACAGGGGAACGCTGAAGCTTTCTTT. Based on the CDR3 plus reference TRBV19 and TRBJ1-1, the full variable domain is DGGITQSPKYLFRKEGQNVTLSCEQNLNHDAMYWYRQDPGQGLRLIYYSQIVNDFQKGDIAEGYSVSREKKESFPLTVTSAQKNPTAFYLCASSFAGQGNAEAFFGQGTRLTVV.

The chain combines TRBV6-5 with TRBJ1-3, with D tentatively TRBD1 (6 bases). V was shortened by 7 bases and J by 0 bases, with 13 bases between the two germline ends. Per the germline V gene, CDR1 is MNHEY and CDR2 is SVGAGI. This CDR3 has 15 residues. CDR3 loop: CASKEGGGSGNTIYF. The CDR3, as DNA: TGTGCCAGCAAAGAGGGAGGGGGCTCTGGAAACACCATATATTTT.